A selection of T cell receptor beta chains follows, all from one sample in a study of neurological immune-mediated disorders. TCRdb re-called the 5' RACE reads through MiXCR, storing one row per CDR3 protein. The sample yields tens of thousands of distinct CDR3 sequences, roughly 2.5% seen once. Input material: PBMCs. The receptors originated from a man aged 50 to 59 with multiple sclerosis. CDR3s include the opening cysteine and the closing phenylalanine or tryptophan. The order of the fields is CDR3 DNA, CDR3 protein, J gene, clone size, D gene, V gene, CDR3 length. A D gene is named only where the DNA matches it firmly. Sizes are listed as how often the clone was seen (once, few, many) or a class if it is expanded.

TGTGCCAGCAGCCAGACCGGGACAGGGGGCGCGGGTCAGCCCCAGCATTTT	CASSQTGTGGAGQPQHF	TRBJ1-5	many	TRBD1	TRBV5-6	17
TGTGCCAGCAGCCAGGCCTACGGGACAGGGATTTACAATGAGCAGTTCTTC	CASSQAYGTGIYNEQFF	TRBJ2-1	many	TRBD1	TRBV3-1	17
TGCGCCAGCAGCTTGGCGGGGGTTGAGCAGTTCTTC	CASSLAGVEQFF	TRBJ2-1	many	.	TRBV5-1	12
TGTGCCAGCAGCGCCACCCGGGGAGGAAACACCATATATTTT	CASSATRGGNTIYF	TRBJ1-3	many	.	TRBV12-3/TRBV12-4	14
TGCGCCAGCAGCACCGGGACTAGCGGTGGTGAGCAGTTCTTC	CASSTGTSGGEQFF	TRBJ2-1	many	TRBD2	TRBV5-1	14
TGCAGCGGAGAATACCTGACTGAAGCTTTCTTT	CSGEYLTEAFF	TRBJ1-1	many	.	TRBV29-1	11
TGTGCCAGCAGCTCTAGCGGGGGGTCCTACAATGAGCAGTTCTTC	CASSSSGGSYNEQFF	TRBJ2-1	many	TRBD2	TRBV5-6	15
TGTGCCAGCAGTTTAAGGGTCGGGGCGAACACTGAAGCTTTCTTT	CASSLRVGANTEAFF	TRBJ1-1	many	.	TRBV12-3/TRBV12-4	15
TGCGCCAGCAGTTTCAGGGAGAACTATGGCTACACCTTC	CASSFRENYGYTF	TRBJ1-2	many	.	TRBV5-1	13
TGTGCCAGCAGCGGTACAGGGGGCGGTGGCTACACCTTC	CASSGTGGGGYTF	TRBJ1-2	many	TRBD1	TRBV3-1	13
TGTGCCTCTCGAGGAAAGTTCAATCAGCCCCAGCATTTT	CASRGKFNQPQHF	TRBJ1-5	many	.	TRBV28	13